The present TCR beta chain was sequenced within a study of blood T cell repertoires in COVID-19. Study summary: T cells, B-cell-depleted T cells, or PBMCs supplied cDNA or gDNA.

Germline assignment: CDR1 DFQATT and CDR2 SNEGSKA (reference sequence). The CDR3 runs to 17 residues. The trim removed 3 bases at V and 5 bases at J, leaving 14 bases unmatched. In the original processing: How many nucleated cells were present was estimated from reference gene primer amplification. Method: immunoSEQ multiplex PCR; TCRdb's copy keeps in-frame clones and lacks some. The V and J calls and clone size are taken from that table; D and trimming were inferred from the DNA. The profile covers about 220,000 clones, with approximately 81% appearing a single time and over 2.5% taken by the ten largest.

J is TRBJ2-5 and V is TRBV20-1; TRBD2 agrees at 11 bases. The TCR sequence derives from a man aged 45-60 years who had recovered from COVID-19. Material: peripheral blood. For the CDR3, the DNA is TGCAGTGCTAGTTTTGGGCTAGCGGGAGGTCCACGGGAGACCCAGTACTTC. Residues: CSASFGLAGGPRETQYF.